This is a list of T cell receptor beta chains from one sample in a study of PD-L1 blockade in urothelial cancer. Produced via immunoSEQ multiplex PCR; TCRdb's table is partial and in-frame only. The table lists roughly 110,000 clones, around 93% of them singletons. The sample here was PBMCs, taken around atezolizumab (anti-PD-L1) treatment. The receptors here all came from a man between 60 and 75 years old with urothelial cancer. Each CDR3 is given with its conserved first and last residue.

TRBV28	TRBJ1-3	CASSRGGGGGNTIYF
TRBV9	TRBJ2-3	CASSVVDSGMDTQYF
TRBV10-3	TRBJ2-5	CAISESAETQYF
TRBV5-4	TRBJ1-1	CASSRGTGANTEAFF
TRBV7-3	TRBJ2-7	CASSLAGGSYEQYF
TRBV10-3	TRBJ2-1	CAINLSGGASNEQFF
TRBV7-9	TRBJ2-5	CASSFAGLQETQYF
TRBV18	TRBJ2-7	CASSPGQGVYEQYF
TRBV5-1	TRBJ2-3	CASSLQLAGATDTQYF
TRBV4-2	TRBJ1-1	CASSQEKGSRVEAFF
TRBV5-6	TRBJ2-3	CASSLSYSDTQYF
TRBV7-3	TRBJ1-5	CASSPQGDQPQHF
TRBV7-2	TRBJ2-2	CASSPWGLADGGTGELFF
TRBV5-1	TRBJ1-4	CASSVDRVLEKLFF
TRBV5-4	TRBJ2-4	CASSFGGGENIQYF
TRBV7-2	TRBJ1-3	CASSLVSGLGNTIYF
TRBV9	TRBJ2-3	CASSVETSSGTQYF
TRBV7-9	TRBJ1-5	CASSQGAEQPQHF
TRBV7-6	TRBJ1-6	CASSLEEGRDSPLHF
TRBV10-2	TRBJ2-1	CASSDFSGRGNEQFF
TRBV9	TRBJ1-4	CASSAWGQGGEKLFF
TRBV30	TRBJ1-4	CAWSTGGGGVEKLFF
TRBV6-1	TRBJ2-3	CASSESGAGPGDTQYF
TRBV5-1	TRBJ2-1	CASSLASSGGAGEQFF
TRBV4-2	TRBJ1-4	CASSQDPQGFNEKLFF
TRBV4-1	TRBJ1-5	CASSSRLQGAGQPQHF
TRBV15	TRBJ1-6	CATSSGQGAGDSPLHF
TRBV11-2	TRBJ1-5	CASSLVGGSNQPQHF
TRBV5-3	TRBJ2-7	CARSDARSRYEQYF
TRBV4-2	TRBJ1-1	CASSQEVALLNTEAFF
TRBV4-3	TRBJ1-1	CASSQDGTGMHTEAFF
TRBV19	TRBJ1-4	CASSTGQEVNEKLFF
TRBV10-3	TRBJ1-1	CAISEGRDRTTEAFF
TRBV7-2	TRBJ2-2	CASSEQANTGELFF
TRBV6-5	TRBJ2-5	CASSYSADPGETQYF
TRBV29-1	TRBJ2-5	CSVEVILAGGKETQYF
TRBV4-1	TRBJ2-5	CASSQVQGVETQYF